Shown below are 29 T cell receptor beta chains from a single sample sequenced in a study of blood T cell repertoires in COVID-19. This table comes from immunoSEQ multiplex PCR, and its TCRdb copy is limited to in-frame clones, with some not included. Of some 250,000 clones listed, approximately 86% are singletons. The sample was peripheral blood. All receptors come from a human donor in a cohort sampled during active COVID-19.

This chain uses TRBV7-8 with TRBJ1-1, with no clear D. The CDR3 spans 14 residues. Germline V gene sequence: CDR1 SGHVS, CDR2 FQNEAQ. V was cut by 5 bases and J by 1 base, with 11 bases left in between. In DNA form, the CDR3 reads TGTGCCAGCAGCCCACCGGTGAGGAACACTGAAGCTTTCTTT. Translation gives CASSPPVRNTEAFF.

The CDR3 sequence is CASSLGEVSRYEQYF. The CDR3 DNA follows: TGTGCCAGCAGCTTAGGGGAGGTGTCCCGGTACGAGCAGTACTTC. The chain is built from TRBV11-3 and TRBJ2-7; TRBD2 is a possible D gene (6 bases). V lost 1 base to trimming and J lost 4 bases, with 14 bases between them. CDR1 and CDR2 (germline): SGHNT, YENEEA. The CDR3 has 15 amino acids.

The V and J genes are TRBV6-5 and TRBJ1-4; 9 bases agree with TRBD1. The CDR3 runs to 14 residues. Germline-derived CDR1 and CDR2 are MNHEY and SVGAGI. The ends lost 7 bases at V and 4 bases at J; junction bases unmatched: 4. CDR3 region: CASTRQGVNEKLFF. The CDR3 DNA is TGTGCCAGCACTAGACAGGGGGTTAATGAAAAACTGTTTTTT.

V usage is TRBV9 and J usage is TRBJ1-1; no firm D call. The germline V and J ends were trimmed by 3 bases and 9 bases, with 15 bases remaining between them. The germline gives CDR1 SGDLS, CDR2 YYNGEE. The CDR3 consists of 13 residues. CDR3 coding DNA: TGTGCCAGCAGCGCCATGGCCCTAGAAAAAGCTTTCTTT. Translating it yields CASSAMALEKAFF.

The V and J genes are TRBV10-3 and TRBJ2-7; tentatively, D is TRBD2 (6 bases). There are 14 residues in the CDR3. Germline loops: CDR1 ENHRY, CDR2 SYGVKD. Trimming removed 6 bases from V and 0 bases from J, with 12 bases in between. The DNA of the CDR3 is TGTGCCATCAGAGGGACTGACAACTCCTACGAGCAGTACTTC. Its protein is CAIRGTDNSYEQYF.

Written as DNA, the CDR3 is TGTGCCAGCAACCGGGACAGGAATCAGCCCCAGCATTTT. Translated, it gives CASNRDRNQPQHF. The J gene is TRBJ1-5, the V gene TRBV6-6; 8 bases align to TRBD1. The CDR3 length is 13 residues. Germline V gene data show CDR1 as MNHNY and CDR2 as SVGAGI (reference sequence). Trimming at V came to 7 bases and at J to 4 bases, leaving 3 bases not matched to a gene.

This sequence joins TRBV20-1 and TRBJ1-5, with 9 bases that match TRBD1. J lost 2 bases, V lost 3 bases, and 14 bases had no gene match. The CDR3 is 18 residues long. The V gene's germline CDR1 is DFQATT and CDR2 SNEGSKA (reference sequence). CDR3 nucleotides: TGCAGTGCTAGTTTGTGGAACAGGGGGCTCACTGGCAATCAGCCCCAGCATTTT. Amino acid sequence: CSASLWNRGLTGNQPQHF.

V gene TRBV4-1 combines with J gene TRBJ1-5; 8 nucleotides match TRBD1. The germline CDR1 and CDR2 sequences are MGHRA and YSYEKL. CDR3 length: 14 residues. V was clipped by 4 bases and J by 5 bases; unmatched bases: 4. The CDR3 reads CASSLGQGYQPQHF. CDR3 DNA sequence: TGCGCCAGCAGCCTTGGACAGGGTTATCAGCCCCAGCATTTT.

The chain links TRBV3-1 (or the pseudogene TRBV3-2) to TRBJ1-1; possible D gene TRBD1, 6 bases. Deletions cut 6 bases from V and 6 bases from J, with 11 bases between. Germline-derived CDR1 and CDR2 are LGHDT and YNNKEL (reference sequence). The CDR3 length is 12 residues. Here the CDR3 DNA reads TGTGCCAGCAGTCATACAGGGTCTGAAGCTTTCTTT. Translation gives CASSHTGSEAFF.

V gene TRBV6-5 combines with J gene TRBJ1-4; 8 positions agree with TRBD1. Germline V gene lookup returns CDR1 MNHEY and CDR2 SVGAGI. V shed 6 bases, J shed 4 bases, and the junction held 7 bases outside the gene matches. The CDR3 length is 15 residues. This CDR3 is CASRDRGRGNEKLFF. The CDR3 region has the DNA TGTGCCAGCAGAGACAGGGGCCGGGGTAATGAAAAACTGTTTTTT.

This chain joins TRBV5-1 and TRBJ2-7; 7 nucleotides agree with TRBD1. CDR3 length: 13 residues. In germline, CDR1 is SGHRS, CDR2 YFSETQ. V trimming: 1 base; J trimming: 4 bases; junction bases outside the gene matches: 2. The CDR3 nucleotides read TGCGCCAGCAGCTTGACAGGGGTGTACGAGCAGTACTTC. This translates into CASSLTGVYEQYF.

The rearrangement links TRBV5-6 to TRBJ2-7; the match to TRBD2 covers 7 bases. Germline V gene data show CDR1 as SGHDT and CDR2 as YYEEEE. This CDR3 is 14 amino acids long. V shed 1 base and J 0 bases; nucleotides not matched to a gene: 1. The CDR3 sequence: CASSLTSDSYEQYF. In DNA, the CDR3 is TGTGCCAGCAGCTTGACTAGCGACTCCTACGAGCAGTACTTC.

Turning to this clone: This CDR3 is also generated by other DNA sequences in the sample. The chain links TRBV6-5 to TRBJ1-5, with D tentatively TRBD1 (6 bases). Trimming took 5 bases from V and 0 from J, leaving 8 bases between them. There are 14 residues in the CDR3. Germline CDR1 MNHEY, CDR2 SVGAGI. Here the CDR3 reads CASSRTVSNQPQHF. The CDR3 DNA reads as TGTGCCAGCAGTCGGACAGTTAGCAATCAGCCCCAGCATTTT.

The chain uses TRBV7-9 and TRBJ1-2; a weak D match, TRBD1 (5 bases). The CDR3 runs 11 residues. The V end was cut by 6 bases, the J end by 10 bases, with 12 bases between. Germline V CDR1 and CDR2: SEHNR, FQNEAQ (reference sequence). The CDR3 DNA is TGTGCCAGCAGTCTCGCAGGGAACTACACCTTC. Protein product: CASSLAGNYTF.

V usage is TRBV27 and J usage is TRBJ1-3, with D possibly TRBD1 on 5 matching bases. The CDR3 is made up of 13 amino acids. CDR1 is MNHEY and CDR2 is SMNVEV in the germline V gene (reference sequence). Between the trimmed V and J ends, which lost 6 bases and 0 bases, there was a span of 6 bases. CDR3 coding DNA: TGTGCCAGCAGACAGGACTCTGGAAACACCATATATTTT. Protein sequence: CASRQDSGNTIYF.

This clone was observed a handful of times. The rearrangement uses TRBV30 and TRBJ1-1; D remains unclear. Germline CDR1 reads GTSNPN; CDR2 reads SVGIG (reference sequence). The CDR3 is made up of 11 amino acids. The V end lost 2 bases, the J end lost 11 bases, and 12 bases lay between the germline ends. In nucleotides, the CDR3 is TGTGCCTGGAGTCGAATGTGGCACGCTTTCTTT. It specifies CAWSRMWHAFF. Full variable domain (missing parts from reference TRBV30 and TRBJ1-1): SQTIHQWPATLVQPVGSPLSLECTVEGTSNPNLYWYRQAAGRGLQLLFYSVGIGQISSEVPQNLSASRPQDRQFILSSKKLLLSDSGFYLCAWSRMWHAFFGQGTRLTVV.

CDR3 in DNA: TGCAGCGGGGCCCAGGGTGGAGAAAAACTGTTTTTT. Protein: CSGAQGGEKLFF. V gene TRBV29-1 combines with J gene TRBJ1-4; TRBD1 is a possible D gene (5 bases). CDR1 is SQVTM and CDR2 is ANQGSEA in the germline V gene. The CDR3 totals 12 residues. V was trimmed by 7 bases and J by 8 bases, leaving 14 bases between them.

V gene TRBV3-1 (or the pseudogene TRBV3-2) combines with J gene TRBJ2-2; D gene unclear. CDR3 length: 13 amino acids. Trimming took off 0 bases at V and 8 bases at J, with 7 bases between the two ends. Germline V CDR1 and CDR2: LGHDT, YNNKEL (reference sequence). In DNA form, the CDR3 reads TGTGCCAGCAGCCAAGATTTATTGGGGGAGCTGTTTTTT. Translating gives CASSQDLLGELFF.

This rearrangement joins TRBV19 to TRBJ2-7, with TRBD1 matching over 8 bases. Germline CDR1 and CDR2: LNHDA and SQIVND (reference sequence). Trimming took 4 bases from V and 2 from J; bases not matched to a gene: 1. The CDR3 contains 13 residues. CDR3 sequence reads: CASSTQGAYEQYF. CDR3 DNA: TGTGCCAGTAGTACACAGGGGGCCTACGAGCAGTACTTC.

The CDR3 here is CASSLGQGPWSTDTQYF. Here the CDR3 DNA reads TGTGCCAGCAGCCTGGGACAGGGCCCTTGGAGCACAGATACGCAGTATTTT. This rearrangement joins TRBV5-4 to TRBJ2-3, with TRBD1 identical over 9 bases. The CDR3 runs to 17 residues. CDR1 and CDR2 (germline): SGHNT, YYREEE (reference sequence). Trimming took 4 bases from V and 0 from J; bases not matched to a gene: 9.

The chain uses TRBV6-4 and TRBJ1-1; D call uncertain. The CDR3 length is 13 residues. Per the germline V gene, CDR1 is MRHNA and CDR2 is SNTAGT. Trimming took 3 bases from V and 2 from J, leaving 7 bases between them. The CDR3 DNA is TGTGCCAGCAGTGAACAGCATAACACTGAAGCTTTCTTT. Translated, it gives CASSEQHNTEAFF.

The chain carries TRBV10-3 and TRBJ1-5; a possible D gene is TRBD1 (6 bases). V dropped 7 bases and J dropped 6 bases, with 13 bases sitting between them. The length of the CDR3 is 13 residues. Germline V gives CDR1 ENHRY, CDR2 SYGVKD. The CDR3 region is CAITPGGTQPQHF. For the CDR3, the DNA is TGTGCCATCACTCCGGGGGGCACTCAGCCCCAGCATTTT.

The V call is TRBV5-1, the J call TRBJ1-1; a weak D match, TRBD1 (5 bases). V was pared by 7 bases and J by 5 bases, with 18 bases between. There are 14 residues in the CDR3. Germline lookup yields CDR1 SGHRS and CDR2 YFSETQ. The CDR3 loop is CASGHMDGATEAFF. CDR3 sequence (DNA): TGCGCCAGCGGACACATGGACGGCGCAACTGAAGCTTTCTTT.

This chain links TRBV7-2 with TRBJ1-2; D is perhaps TRBD1 (5 bases). Germline CDR1 reads SGHTA; CDR2 reads FQGNSA. This CDR3 is 14 amino acids long. V lost 3 bases and J lost 8, with 16 bases in between. The CDR3 region is CASSLVDKVGGYTF. Written as DNA, the CDR3 is TGTGCCAGCAGCTTGGTGGACAAGGTCGGAGGCTACACCTTC.

Details on this clone: At the DNA level, this CDR3 is encoded by other sequences in the same sample as well. The rearrangement uses TRBV28 and TRBJ1-3, with 8 bases identical to TRBD1. The V and J ends lost 4 bases and 0 bases, in that order; junction bases with no gene match: 5. The CDR3 covers 16 residues. The V gene's germline CDR1 is MDHEN and CDR2 SYDVKM. CDR3 bases: TGTGCCAGCAGTTCCCCAGGACAGGGCTCTGGAAACACCATATATTTT. Translated, it gives CASSSPGQGSGNTIYF.

The rearrangement links TRBV6-6 to TRBJ1-5; TRBD1 is a possible D gene (6 bases). The germline V gene has CDR1 MNHNY and CDR2 SVGAGI (reference sequence). This CDR3 spans 14 amino acids. V dropped 7 bases and J dropped 7 bases, with 17 bases sitting between them. The CDR3 here is CASTLDRTRQPQHF. CDR3 coding DNA: TGTGCCAGCACCCTGGACAGAACGAGGCAGCCCCAGCATTTT.

Concerning this clone: The identical CDR3 is also encoded by other nucleotide sequences in the sample. The chain carries TRBV19 and TRBJ1-5, with 8 bases fitting TRBD1. CDR3 length: 14 amino acids. The germline gives CDR1 LNHDA, CDR2 SQIVND (reference sequence). V was clipped by 3 bases and J by 6 bases; unmatched bases: 4. CDR3 sequence: CASSISGGGQPQHF. In DNA, the CDR3 is TGTGCCAGTAGTATCTCAGGGGGCGGTCAGCCCCAGCATTTT.

J is TRBJ1-1 and V is TRBV11-2; D is perhaps TRBD1 (6 bases). The CDR3 sequence is 15 residues long. The germline V gene has CDR1 SGHAT and CDR2 FQNNGV. The V end lost 5 bases, the J end lost 5 bases, and 18 bases lay between the germline ends. CDR3 region: CASSPLAGTQTEAFF. The DNA for the CDR3 is TGTGCCAGCAGCCCCTTGGCCGGGACACAAACTGAAGCTTTCTTT. Full variable domain (remainder filled in from reference TRBV11-2 and TRBJ1-1): EAGVAQSPRYKIIEKRQSVAFWCNPISGHATLYWYQQILGQGPKLLIQFQNNGVVDDSQLPKDRFSAERLKGVDSTLKIQPAKLEDSAVYLCASSPLAGTQTEAFFGQGTRLTVV.

The rearrangement joins TRBV7-9 to TRBJ2-5, with a weak D call TRBD1 (6 bases). The ends were cut back, 2 bases at V and 3 bases at J, with 19 bases in the middle. Germline V lookup: CDR1 SEHNR, CDR2 FQNEAQ (reference sequence). CDR3 size: 17 residues. CDR3 sequence reads: CASSLQRPGQRKETQYF. In DNA form, the CDR3 reads TGTGCCAGCAGCTTACAACGACCGGGACAACGAAAAGAGACCCAGTACTTC. Complete variable domain (other parts from reference TRBV7-9 and TRBJ2-5): DTGVSQNPRHKITKRGQNVTFRCDPISEHNRLYWYRQTLGQGPEFLTYFQNEAQLEKSRLLSDRFSAERPKGSFSTLEIQRTEQGDSAMYLCASSLQRPGQRKETQYFGPGTRLLVL.